This T cell receptor beta chain appears in the sequencing data of a study of T cell clones after liver transplantation. Generated by immunoSEQ multiplex PCR, the TCRdb table keeps only in-frame clones and is missing some. The sample comprises around 76,000 clones, about four fifths of which are singletons, and 0.65% to 0.85% rests with the top ten. The CDR3 runs to 12 residues. Germline V gives CDR1 LNHNV, CDR2 YYDKDF (reference sequence). Trimming removed 1 base from V and 3 bases from J, with 3 bases in between. This clone appeared a few times. The source of this sequence is a human patient who received a liver transplant. Certain T cells may be donor cells from the graft. The source material was CD4+ T cells from blood, sampled 12 months after liver transplant. The chain carries TRBV15 and TRBJ2-5, with no clear D. The CDR3 here is CATSRVEETQYF. In nucleotides, the CDR3 is TGTGCCACCAGCAGAGTGGAAGAGACCCAGTACTTC.